Included here is one T cell receptor beta chain sequence, with context. Its antigen remains unidentified. This sample is part of a study of cytomegalovirus exposure and HLA in healthy donors. The PCR had 60 Vbeta and 13 Jbeta primers. Libraries were prepared by immunoSEQ multiplex PCR; TCRdb keeps only in-frame clonotypes and omits some of them. The sample has under 200,000 clones, roughly three quarters seen once. Study-wide results and caveats: Certain sequence variants were highly shared and formed a cluster, and this cluster was likely a sequencing artifact. Reportedly, TCR beta sequences accurately predicted HLA-A and HLA-B alleles in most subjects.

This TCR derives from a male donor in good health and CMV-seropositive. Sequenced input: PBMCs.

The CDR3 DNA sequence: TGCGCCAGCAGCTTCCGAGCGGGGGCGGAAGATACGCAGTATTTT. Translated, it gives CASSFRAGAEDTQYF. This rearrangement joins TRBV5-1 to TRBJ2-3; TRBD2 aligns across 8 bases. Germline values: CDR1 SGHRS, CDR2 YFSETQ. J gave up 5 bases and V 2 bases, and 7 bases lay outside the gene matches. The CDR3 has 15 amino acids.